This TCR beta chain was identified in a study of cytomegalovirus exposure and HLA in healthy donors. With respect to this clone: The antigen is unknown.

Germline CDR1 SNHLY, CDR2 FYNNEI. This CDR3 has 12 residues. Trimming removed 5 bases at V and 7 bases at J, with 11 bases between. Study observations and caveats: In a later analysis, across HLA loci, associated TCR counts were highest for DRB1, lowest for HLA-C.

The PCR used 60 Vbeta and 13 Jbeta primers. Data came from immunoSEQ multiplex PCR; TCRdb stores just in-frame clones and leaves some out. The sample has approximately 150,000 clones, about 85% seen once. The clonotype originates from a human donor in good health. V is TRBV2 and J is TRBJ1-1; D perhaps matches TRBD1 (5 bases). Material: PBMCs. The CDR3 bases are TGTGCCAGCAGTCAGGGAGGAAGTGAAGCTTTCTTT. It yields the protein CASSQGGSEAFF.